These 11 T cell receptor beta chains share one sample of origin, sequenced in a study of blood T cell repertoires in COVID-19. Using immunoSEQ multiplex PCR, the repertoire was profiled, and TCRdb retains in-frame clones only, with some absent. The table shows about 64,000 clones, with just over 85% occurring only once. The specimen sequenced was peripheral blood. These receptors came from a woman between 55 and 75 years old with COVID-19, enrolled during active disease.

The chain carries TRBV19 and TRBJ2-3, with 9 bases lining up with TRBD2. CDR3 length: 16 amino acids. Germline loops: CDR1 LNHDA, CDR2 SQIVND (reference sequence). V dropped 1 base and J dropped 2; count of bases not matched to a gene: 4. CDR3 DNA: TGTGCCAGTAGTATAGGACTAGCGGAACCCACAGATACGCAGTATTTT. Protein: CASSIGLAEPTDTQYF.

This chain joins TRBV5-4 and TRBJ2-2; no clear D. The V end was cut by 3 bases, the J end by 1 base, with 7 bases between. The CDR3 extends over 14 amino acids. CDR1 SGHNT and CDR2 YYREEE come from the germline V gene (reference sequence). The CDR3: CASSSTRNTGELFF. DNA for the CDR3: TGTGCCAGCAGCTCGACACGGAACACCGGGGAGCTGTTTTTT.

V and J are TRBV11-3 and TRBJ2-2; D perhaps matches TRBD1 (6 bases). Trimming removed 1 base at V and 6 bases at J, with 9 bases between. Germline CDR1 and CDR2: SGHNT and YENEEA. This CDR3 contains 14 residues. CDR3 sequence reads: CASSLAQGSGELFF. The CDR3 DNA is TGTGCCAGCAGCTTAGCCCAGGGGTCCGGGGAGCTGTTTTTT.

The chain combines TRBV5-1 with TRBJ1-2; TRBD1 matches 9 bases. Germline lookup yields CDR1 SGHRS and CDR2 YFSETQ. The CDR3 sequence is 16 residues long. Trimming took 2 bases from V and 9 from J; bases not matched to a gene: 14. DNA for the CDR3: TGCGCCAGCAGCTTCGTCCGGGACAGGGTCGGTAATAGCTACACCTTC. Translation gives CASSFVRDRVGNSYTF.

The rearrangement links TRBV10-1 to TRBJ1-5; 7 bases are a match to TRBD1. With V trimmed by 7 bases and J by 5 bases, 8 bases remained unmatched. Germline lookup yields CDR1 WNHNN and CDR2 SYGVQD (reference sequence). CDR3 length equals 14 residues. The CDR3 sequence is CASIRRDRDQPQHF. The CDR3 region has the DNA TGCGCCAGCATCCGCCGGGACAGAGATCAGCCCCAGCATTTT.

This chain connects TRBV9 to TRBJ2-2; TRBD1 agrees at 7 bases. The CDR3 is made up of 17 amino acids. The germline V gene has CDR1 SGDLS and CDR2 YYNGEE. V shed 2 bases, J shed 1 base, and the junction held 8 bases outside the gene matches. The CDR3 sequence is CASSVSRGRGNTGELFF. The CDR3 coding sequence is TGTGCCAGCAGCGTTTCTAGGGGGCGAGGGAACACCGGGGAGCTGTTTTTT.

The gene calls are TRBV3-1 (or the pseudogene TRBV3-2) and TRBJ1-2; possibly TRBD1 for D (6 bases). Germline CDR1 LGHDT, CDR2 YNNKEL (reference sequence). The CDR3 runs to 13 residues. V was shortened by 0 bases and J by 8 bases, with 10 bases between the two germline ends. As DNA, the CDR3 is TGTGCCAGCAGCCAAGACAGGGGATTCGGCTACACCTTC. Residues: CASSQDRGFGYTF.

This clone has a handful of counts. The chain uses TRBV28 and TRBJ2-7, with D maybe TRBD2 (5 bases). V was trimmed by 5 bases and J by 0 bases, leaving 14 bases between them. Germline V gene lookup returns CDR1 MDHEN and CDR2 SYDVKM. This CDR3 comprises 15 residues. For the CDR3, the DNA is TGTGCCAGCAGTATACCCGAAGGGAGCTCCTACGAGCAGTACTTC. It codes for CASSIPEGSSYEQYF.

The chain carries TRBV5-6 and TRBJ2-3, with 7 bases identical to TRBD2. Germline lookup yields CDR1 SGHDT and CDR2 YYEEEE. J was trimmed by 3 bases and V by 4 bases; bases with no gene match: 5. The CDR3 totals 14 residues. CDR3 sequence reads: CASSVGGGTDTQYF. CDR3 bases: TGTGCCAGCAGCGTGGGCGGGGGAACAGATACGCAGTATTTT.

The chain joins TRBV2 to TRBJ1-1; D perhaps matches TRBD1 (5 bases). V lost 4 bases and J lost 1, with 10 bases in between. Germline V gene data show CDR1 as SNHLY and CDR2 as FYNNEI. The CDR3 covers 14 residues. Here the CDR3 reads CASSVSGTNTEAFF. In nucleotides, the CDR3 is TGTGCCAGCAGTGTTAGCGGGACGAACACTGAAGCTTTCTTT.

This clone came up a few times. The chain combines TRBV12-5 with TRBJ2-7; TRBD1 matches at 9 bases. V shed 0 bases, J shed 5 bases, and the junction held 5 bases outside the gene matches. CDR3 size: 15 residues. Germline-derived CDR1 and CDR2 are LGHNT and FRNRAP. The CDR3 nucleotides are TGTGCTAGTGGTTTGGTACGAGACAGGGGGGACGAGCAGTACTTC. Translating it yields CASGLVRDRGDEQYF.